This TCR beta chain is from a study of blood T cell repertoires in COVID-19. Study in general: Specimens from acute and convalescent COVID-19 originated in the United States, Italy and Spain. PBMCs, B-cell-depleted T cells, or T cells were the source of the cDNA or gDNA that made up the material.

Sequencing used immunoSEQ multiplex PCR; TCRdb keeps in-frame clones, though not all of them. The data show roughly 100,000 clones, more than 75% seen once. The germline V gene has CDR1 MNHNS and CDR2 SASEGT. The trim removed 3 bases at V and 2 bases at J, leaving 2 bases unmatched. CDR3 length equals 15 residues. This clone was counted once. The sequence derives from a human donor in a cohort sampled during active COVID-19. The rearrangement links TRBV6-1 to TRBJ2-2; TRBD1 agrees at 8 bases. Sequencing used peripheral blood. CDR3 amino acids: CASSEGTGNTGELFF. CDR3 nucleotide sequence: TGTGCCAGCAGTGAGGGGACAGGCAACACCGGGGAGCTGTTTTTT.